One sample yielded the 27 T cell receptor beta chains listed below, sequenced in a study of cytotoxic CD8 clonotypes in ibrutinib-treated CLL. Assay used: immunoSEQ multiplex PCR; TCRdb lists only in-frame clones, some missing. The data contain some 130,000 clones, about 70% of them singletons. Sequenced material: PBMCs, taken after 24 months of ibrutinib treatment. These receptor sequences come from a human donor with chronic lymphocytic leukemia.

This chain uses TRBV27 with TRBJ2-1; 7 bases are shared with TRBD2. Germline V gene sequence: CDR1 MNHEY, CDR2 SMNVEV (reference sequence). Trimming cost V 6 bases and J 3 bases; bases outside gene matches: 8. CDR3 length: 15 amino acids. This chain's CDR3 is CASSRGLDYYNEQFF. In DNA, the CDR3 is TGTGCCAGCAGCCGCGGACTAGACTACTACAATGAGCAGTTCTTC.

The chain carries TRBV18 and TRBJ2-3; the D gene is possibly TRBD2 (6 bases). This CDR3 spans 14 amino acids. The V and J ends lost 0 bases and 8 bases respectively, with 12 bases between them. Germline CDR1 is KGHSH and CDR2 is LQKENI. DNA for the CDR3: TGTGCCAGCTCACCACCGGTGTCCGGGGGTACGCAGTATTTT. This gives the protein CASSPPVSGGTQYF. The full variable domain, completed using reference TRBV18 and TRBJ2-3, is NAGVMQNPRHLVRRRGQEARLRCSPMKGHSHVYWYRQLPEEGLKFMVYLQKENIIDESGMPKERFSAEFPKEGPSILRIQQVVRGDSAAYFCASSPPVSGGTQYFGPGTRLTVL.

The rearrangement joins TRBV7-2 to TRBJ2-5, with D uncertain. This CDR3 has 13 amino acids. Germline CDR1 and CDR2: SGHTA and FQGNSA. V lost 5 bases and J 5 bases, leaving 12 bases between the germline ends. The CDR3 coding sequence is TGTGCCAGCAGCCCACGGGTTGGGGAGACCCAGTACTTC. Amino acid sequence: CASSPRVGETQYF.

This clone was picked up a small number of times. The chain employs TRBV6-5 and TRBJ2-7; D tentatively reads TRBD1 or TRBD2 (5 bases each). The V end lost 7 bases, the J end lost 5 bases, and 9 bases lay between the germline ends. Germline V gene lookup returns CDR1 MNHEY and CDR2 SVGAGI. This CDR3 has 11 residues. CDR3 region: CASTRDHEQYF. DNA for the CDR3: TGTGCCAGCACCCGGGACCACGAGCAGTACTTC.

This clone turned up a few times. This rearrangement joins TRBV19 to TRBJ2-7; D not resolved. Germline V lookup: CDR1 LNHDA, CDR2 SQIVND (reference sequence). The CDR3 totals 13 residues. V lost 4 bases, J lost 1 base, and 8 bases lay in between. CDR3 loop: CASSSSRSYEQYF. CDR3 nucleotide sequence: TGTGCCAGTAGTAGCAGTCGGTCCTACGAGCAGTACTTC.

This clone was detected ten times or more. The gene calls are TRBV7-9 and TRBJ2-3; D might be TRBD1 or TRBD2, each matching 7 bases. V lost 7 bases and J lost 0, with 14 bases in between. This CDR3 has 15 amino acids. Germline-derived CDR1 and CDR2 are SEHNR and FQNEAQ (reference sequence). CDR3 nucleotide sequence: TGTGCCAGCACCCCAGGGGGGGGTAGCACAGATACGCAGTATTTT. It yields the protein CASTPGGGSTDTQYF.

A single count supports this clone. The chain joins TRBV7-2 to TRBJ1-1; 8 bases are a match to TRBD1. The germline CDR1 and CDR2 sequences are SGHTA and FQGNSA. This CDR3 comprises 13 residues. Germline trimming cut 6 bases from V and 3 bases from J; bases unmatched to any gene: 3. CDR3 residues: CASSGQGDTEAFF. The CDR3 DNA follows: TGTGCCAGCAGTGGACAGGGAGACACTGAAGCTTTCTTT. Variable domain in full (rest from reference TRBV7-2 and TRBJ1-1): GAGVSQSPSNKVTEKGKDVELRCDPISGHTALYWYRQSLGQGLEFLIYFQGNSAPDKSGLPSDRFSAERTGGSVSTLTIQRTQQEDSAVYLCASSGQGDTEAFFGQGTRLTVV.

The chain couples TRBV5-6 to TRBJ1-3; no reliable D call. CDR1 is SGHDT, CDR2 YYEEEE, per germline. The CDR3 loop spans 14 amino acids. The V and J ends lost 4 bases and 4 bases respectively, with 12 bases between them. For the CDR3, the DNA is TGTGCCAGCAGCCCCCGGGCACTCGGAAACACCATATATTTT. Its protein product is CASSPRALGNTIYF.

This clone has a handful of counts. The chain combines TRBV9 with TRBJ2-2; D is unresolved. Trimming pared 4 bases from V and 4 bases from J, leaving 11 bases between. CDR3 length equals 14 residues. Germline values: CDR1 SGDLS, CDR2 YYNGEE. The CDR3 spells CASSSQVSTGELFF. CDR3 DNA: TGTGCCAGCAGCTCACAAGTGAGCACCGGGGAGCTGTTTTTT. The whole variable domain, filled in from reference TRBV9 and TRBJ2-2, reads DSGVTQTPKHLITATGQRVTLRCSPRSGDLSVYWYQQSLDQGLQFLIQYYNGEERAKGNILERFSAQQFPDLHSELNLSSLELGDSALYFCASSSQVSTGELFFGEGSRLTVL.

Many counts were recorded for this clone. V is TRBV7-9 and J is TRBJ1-2, with D unresolved. Germline CDR1 SEHNR, CDR2 FQNEAQ (reference sequence). The CDR3 runs 15 residues. V lost 5 bases and J 2 bases, leaving 15 bases between the germline ends. The CDR3 coding sequence is TGTGCCAGCAGCACGAACATCGGGGAAAACTATGGCTACACCTTC. Translated: CASSTNIGENYGYTF.

V is TRBV6-6 and J is TRBJ1-1; TRBD1 matches at 9 bases. CDR3 length: 12 residues. Germline V CDR1 and CDR2: MNHNY, SVGAGI (reference sequence). The ends lost 7 bases at V and 8 bases at J; junction bases unmatched: 5. CDR3 sequence reads: CASTTGGGEAFF. The CDR3 nucleotides read TGTGCCAGCACCACAGGGGGCGGGGAAGCTTTCTTT.

V gene TRBV4-1 combines with J gene TRBJ2-7, with 8 positions matching TRBD2. The length of the CDR3 is 16 residues. V lost 0 bases, J lost 7 bases, and 11 bases stayed unmatched. The germline V gene has CDR1 MGHRA and CDR2 YSYEKL. The CDR3 here is CASSQELVAGPGEQYF. The CDR3 DNA reads TGCGCCAGCAGCCAAGAGTTGGTAGCGGGGCCGGGAGAGCAGTACTTC.

The J gene is TRBJ2-5, the V gene TRBV18; D possibly corresponds to TRBD2 (5 bases). The CDR3 extends over 14 amino acids. Germline assignment: CDR1 KGHSH and CDR2 LQKENI. The germline V and J ends were trimmed by 1 base and 0 bases, with 6 bases remaining between them. The CDR3 loop is CASSPLGNQETQYF. Written as DNA, the CDR3 is TGTGCCAGCTCACCACTCGGGAACCAAGAGACCCAGTACTTC.

A few counts support this clone. The rearrangement links TRBV6-6 to TRBJ1-5; D is unresolved. CDR3 length: 14 amino acids. Per the germline V gene, CDR1 is MNHNY and CDR2 is SVGAGI (reference sequence). V was cut by 2 bases and J by 7 bases, with 12 bases left in between. CDR3 sequence (DNA): TGTGCCAGCAGTTACCGGGCCGGCGAGCAGCCCCAGCATTTT. Translating gives CASSYRAGEQPQHF.

This clone has a single count. The chain uses TRBV5-6 and TRBJ2-2, with 7 bases aligning to TRBD2. Germline V lookup: CDR1 SGHDT, CDR2 YYEEEE. The CDR3 has 17 amino acids. V dropped 4 bases and J dropped 2; count of bases not matched to a gene: 11. DNA for the CDR3: TGTGCCAGCAGCAACTGGGAGGGGCCCCTTAACACCGGGGAGCTGTTTTTT. This encodes CASSNWEGPLNTGELFF.

The rearrangement uses TRBV14 and TRBJ1-1; D gene unclear. This CDR3 comprises 14 residues. With 3 bases removed from V and 1 base from J, the gap between germline ends came to 9 bases. Germline V lookup: CDR1 SGHDN, CDR2 FVKESK. CDR3 DNA sequence: TGTGCCAGCAGCCACCAGCCCCAGAACACTGAAGCTTTCTTT. This gives the protein CASSHQPQNTEAFF.

This chain links TRBV29-1 with TRBJ2-2; tentative D call: TRBD2 (5 bases). Trimming cost V 6 bases and J 7 bases, with 9 bases left between them. Germline values: CDR1 SQVTM, CDR2 ANQGSEA. The CDR3 runs to 11 residues. The CDR3 reads CSVARGGELFF. The CDR3, as DNA: TGCAGCGTCGCTCGGGGCGGGGAGCTGTTTTTT.

The DNA for the CDR3 is TGTGCCAGCAGCACCCGGGTTAGCGGAGCCCTGCCCTACAATGAGCAGTTCTTC. As protein: CASSTRVSGALPYNEQFF. V gene TRBV7-6 combines with J gene TRBJ2-1; TRBD2 is a possible D gene (6 bases). The CDR3 has 18 residues. With 5 bases removed from V and 2 bases from J, the gap between germline ends came to 22 bases. Germline V gene lookup returns CDR1 SGHVS and CDR2 FNYEAQ.

The chain joins TRBV18 to TRBJ1-2, with unresolved D. CDR1 is KGHSH and CDR2 is LQKENI in the germline V gene. The CDR3 extends over 13 amino acids. Between the trimmed V and J ends, which lost 5 bases and 6 bases, there was a span of 13 bases. The CDR3 sequence is CASSGTEANGYTF. In DNA, the CDR3 is TGTGCCAGCTCAGGAACAGAGGCGAATGGCTACACCTTC. The whole variable domain, remainder taken from reference TRBV18 and TRBJ1-2, is NAGVMQNPRHLVRRRGQEARLRCSPMKGHSHVYWYRQLPEEGLKFMVYLQKENIIDESGMPKERFSAEFPKEGPSILRIQQVVRGDSAAYFCASSGTEANGYTFGSGTRLTVV.

This chain connects TRBV6-5 to TRBJ2-1, with 9 bases lining up with TRBD2. The CDR3 has 15 residues. Looked up from germline, CDR1 is MNHEY and CDR2 is SVGAGI. J was trimmed by 0 bases and V by 8 bases; bases with no gene match: 5. The CDR3 region has the DNA TGTGCCAGCGGGACTAGCCGGAGCTCCTACAATGAGCAGTTCTTC. Translated, it gives CASGTSRSSYNEQFF.

The V gene is TRBV19, the J gene TRBJ2-1; 11 bases match TRBD2. The V gene's germline CDR1 is LNHDA and CDR2 SQIVND (reference sequence). J was trimmed by 7 bases and V by 5 bases; bases with no gene match: 7. The CDR3 covers 15 residues. CDR3 DNA: TGTGCCAGTAGTCCCCCGACTAGCGGGAAGAATGAGCAGTTCTTC. This codes for CASSPPTSGKNEQFF.

This clone has a single count. The chain couples TRBV13 to TRBJ2-7, with TRBD2 identical over 8 bases. CDR3 length equals 14 residues. V shed 5 bases and J 4 bases; nucleotides not matched to a gene: 7. Germline V gene data show CDR1 as PRHDT and CDR2 as FYEKMQ (reference sequence). The CDR3 DNA reads TGTGCCAGCAGCCCCCCCGGGAGGGAGTACGAGCAGTACTTC. This codes for CASSPPGREYEQYF.

The gene calls are TRBV5-6 and TRBJ2-3; the match to TRBD1 covers 8 bases. This CDR3 region has 14 residues. Trimming took 4 bases from V and 3 from J; bases not matched to a gene: 4. From germline, CDR1 is SGHDT and CDR2 YYEEEE. CDR3 region: CASSTRTGTDTQYF. The CDR3 DNA reads as TGTGCCAGCAGCACCAGGACAGGGACAGATACGCAGTATTTT.

The J gene is TRBJ1-2, the V gene TRBV5-3; D gene unclear. TRBV5-3 is filed as an ORF, its function uncertain. Trimming pared 1 base from V and 0 bases from J, leaving 7 bases between. This CDR3 region has 14 residues. DNA for the CDR3: TGTGCCAGAAGCTTGTACAGAACTAACTATGGCTACACCTTC. Protein: CARSLYRTNYGYTF.

This rearrangement joins TRBV10-3 to TRBJ2-5; TRBD1 matches at 8 bases. This CDR3 has 14 amino acids. The ends lost 4 bases at V and 0 bases at J; junction bases unmatched: 1. In germline, CDR1 is ENHRY, CDR2 SYGVKD. The CDR3 bases are TGTGCCATCAGTGGGGACAGGAACCAAGAGACCCAGTACTTC. Its protein is CAISGDRNQETQYF.

As to this clone: A junction boundary mismatches the germline segment, possibly from a read error. This chain connects TRBV7-9 to TRBJ2-2; D gene uncertain. The CDR3 totals 13 residues. The germline V gene has CDR1 SEHNR and CDR2 FQNEAQ (reference sequence). The chain's CDR3 is CRSERDTTGELFF. The DNA of the CDR3 is TGCCGGTCGGAGCGAGACACCACCGGGGAGCTGTTTTTT.

This chain links TRBV29-1 with TRBJ2-5; 12 bases fit TRBD2. The length of the CDR3 is 14 residues. The J segment lost 8 bases and the V segment lost 3 bases, leaving 7 bases of the junction unmatched. Germline CDR1 and CDR2: SQVTM and ANQGSEA. The CDR3 is CSVDPTSGGPTQYF. Here the CDR3 DNA reads TGCAGCGTTGACCCGACTAGCGGGGGCCCTACCCAGTACTTC.